This is a list of T cell receptor beta chains from one sample in a study of T cell responses to AZD1222 COVID-19 vaccine. Libraries were prepared by immunoSEQ multiplex PCR; TCRdb keeps only in-frame clonotypes and omits some of them. This sample has 90,000 to 150,000 clones, with approximately 85% found just once. Source: peripheral blood, taken on day 0 of AZD1222 vaccination. The receptors were gathered from an adult in good health. CDR3s include the opening cysteine and the closing phenylalanine or tryptophan. The D gene is left open where the match is weak.

CDR3 protein	D gene	V gene	J gene
CASSWGKGGDEQYF	NA	TRBV27	TRBJ2-7
CASIEDPLTEAFF	NA	TRBV2	TRBJ1-1
CASSLEGNTDTQYF	NA	TRBV11-3	TRBJ2-3
CSVVPQGLGYGYTF	TRBD1	TRBV29-1	TRBJ1-2
CASSYSSPGTYGYTF	NA	TRBV6-5	TRBJ1-2
CATSRVGLDEETQYF	NA	TRBV15	TRBJ2-5
CAGGDGANEKLFF	NA	TRBV6-5	TRBJ1-4
CASSSTEGYEQYF	NA	TRBV6-5	TRBJ2-7
CASSFGGGTGESNEQFF	TRBD1	TRBV28	TRBJ2-1
CASSFFYRGDTEAFF	NA	TRBV5-5	TRBJ1-1
CASSETPGTRETQYF	NA	TRBV5-1	TRBJ2-5
CASSPIQSTGDSGNTIYF	TRBD1	TRBV18	TRBJ1-3
CASSPRGVNYGYTF	NA	TRBV3-1/TRBV3-2	TRBJ1-2
CASSQDNPGLGGEQYF	TRBD2	TRBV4-3	TRBJ2-7
CASSISHSYGYTF	NA	TRBV19	TRBJ1-2
CATSREPRASPLHF	NA	TRBV15	TRBJ1-6
CAISETGLDDEQFF	NA	TRBV10-3	TRBJ2-1
CASTPPERSQETQYF	NA	TRBV28	TRBJ2-5
CASKQMDSQNQPQHF	NA	TRBV6-5	TRBJ1-5
CASAASSDNSPLHF	NA	TRBV25-1	TRBJ1-6
CASSLLTRYNEQFF	NA	TRBV28	TRBJ2-1
CASSGTFYEQYF	NA	TRBV3-1/TRBV3-2	TRBJ2-7
CASSSFLNSPLHF	NA	TRBV7-9	TRBJ1-6
CASSRDRGAGEAFF	TRBD1	TRBV5-4	TRBJ1-1
CASSLENTAGTQYF	NA	TRBV7-2	TRBJ2-5
CASSQDHGFQETQYF	NA	TRBV4-3	TRBJ2-5
CASSFQGADSPLHF	TRBD1	TRBV11-3	TRBJ1-6
CASSSHGGALGELFF	NA	TRBV6-5	TRBJ2-2
CASSSPQGAGEQYF	TRBD1	TRBV5-4	TRBJ2-7